This T cell receptor beta chain is drawn from a study of T cell clonotyping in hematopoietic cell transplantation. Notes on the study in general: CD4 and CD8 repertoire contributions could not be separated without sorting. After transplant, recipient diversity fell while pathologically expanded clonotypes grew through day 180.

TCRdb keeps only in-frame clones here, not all; method: immunoSEQ multiplex PCR. The data show 60,000 to 75,000 clones, around 94% seen once. A word on this clone: As yet, its antigen is unknown.

In germline, CDR1 is SNHLY, CDR2 FYNNEI. V shed 1 base and J shed 0 bases, with 10 bases lying between them. CDR3 length equals 16 residues. The rearrangement joins TRBV2 to TRBJ1-5; D is undetermined. Sequenced: peripheral blood mononuclear cells. The TCR was taken from a man aged 50 or older in good health. Some clones in this sample may be carry-over from other donors' samples. CDR3 nucleotide sequence: TGTGCCAGCAGTGAAGAGCGACTCAATAGCAATCAGCCCCAGCATTTT. The encoded protein is CASSEERLNSNQPQHF. Filled out from reference TRBV2 and TRBJ1-5, the complete variable domain reads EPEVTQTPSHQVTQMGQEVILRCVPISNHLYFYWYRQILGQKVEFLVSFYNNEISEKSEIFDDQFSVERPDGSNFTLKIRSTKLEDSAMYFCASSEERLNSNQPQHFGDGTRLSIL.